This entry lists 19 T cell receptor beta chains sequenced from one sample in a study of monozygotic twins with inflammatory bowel disease. Using the 5' RACE reads, TCRdb records one entry per CDR3 protein without DNA. Recorded for this sample: about 210,000 distinct CDR3 sequences. Input material: blood. The source is a human donor with ulcerative colitis or Crohn's disease, or a healthy co-twin of an affected twin (not recorded which).

The genes are TRBV5-1 and TRBJ1-2; the D gene TCRdb calls, TRBD1, cannot be checked with no DNA. This CDR3 comprises 14 residues. Germline V gene lookup returns CDR1 SGHRS and CDR2 YFSETQ. This CDR3 reads CASSGAPTHYGYTF.

V gene TRBV12-3 or TRBV12-4 combines with J gene TRBJ1-2. This CDR3 is built from 12 residues. CDR3 sequence reads: CASSLAWDGYTF.

The chain links TRBV9 to TRBJ1-5; there is no DNA to check the TCRdb D call of TRBD1. Germline V CDR1 and CDR2: SGDLS, YYNGEE. The CDR3 runs to 14 residues. The CDR3 sequence: CASSAEAGDQPQHF.

The rearrangement uses TRBV5-1 and TRBJ2-3. This CDR3 spans 16 amino acids. In germline, CDR1 is SGHRS, CDR2 YFSETQ. The CDR3 is CASSLDSYSSTDTQYF.

This sequence joins TRBV5-6 and TRBJ2-7; the D gene TCRdb calls, TRBD1, cannot be checked with no DNA. Germline V gives CDR1 SGHDT, CDR2 YYEEEE. The CDR3 consists of 16 residues. CDR3: CASSRGGDRRTGEQYF.

J is TRBJ1-6 and V is TRBV20-1; TCRdb's assignment of TRBD1 cannot be checked, as there is no DNA. Germline loops: CDR1 DFQATT, CDR2 SNEGSKA (reference sequence). The length of the CDR3 is 17 residues. CDR3 sequence reads: CSALDRGIALDNSPLHF.

The V and J genes are TRBV18 and TRBJ1-2; TCRdb proposes TRBD1, but this gene call is untestable without DNA. Germline V lookup: CDR1 KGHSH, CDR2 LQKENI. The CDR3 sequence is 13 residues long. The CDR3 reads CASSPSDGGGYTF.

The CDR3 sequence: CASSPGEGDYGYTF. The rearrangement joins TRBV7-9 to TRBJ1-2. This CDR3 region has 14 residues. The germline V gene encodes CDR1 SEHNR and CDR2 FQNEAQ (reference sequence).

The CDR3 sequence is CAISDVSQAGGYTF. The genes are TRBV10-3 and TRBJ1-2; as DNA is missing, the TRBD1 call by TCRdb cannot be tested. CDR3 length: 14 residues. Germline CDR1 and CDR2: ENHRY and SYGVKD.

The chain uses TRBV12-3 or TRBV12-4 and TRBJ1-5. The CDR3 covers 14 residues. The CDR3: CASSRQLSNQPQHF.

The chain links TRBV20-1 to TRBJ2-5; TCRdb outputs TRBD1, but without DNA this stays unchecked. The CDR3 is 13 amino acids. CDR1 DFQATT and CDR2 SNEGSKA come from the germline V gene (reference sequence). The CDR3 reads CSAKGPNQETQYF.

This chain uses TRBV18 with TRBJ2-5. This CDR3 has 14 residues. Germline-derived CDR1 and CDR2 are KGHSH and LQKENI. CDR3 in amino acids: CASSYGQPKETQYF.

The V and J genes are TRBV5-1 and TRBJ2-1; TCRdb selects TRBD2, and the lack of DNA leaves this call unchecked. Germline V CDR1 and CDR2: SGHRS, YFSETQ. The CDR3 length is 16 residues. The CDR3 loop is CASSLSSGGSYNEQFF.

The rearrangement uses TRBV20-1 and TRBJ1-3; TCRdb's D gene call, TRBD1, goes unchecked for lack of DNA. The germline V gene encodes CDR1 DFQATT and CDR2 SNEGSKA (reference sequence). The CDR3 is 14 amino acids. The chain's CDR3 is CSAKHRAKGNTIYF.

The rearrangement uses TRBV20-1 and TRBJ2-3; TCRdb's assignment of TRBD1 cannot be checked, as there is no DNA. Germline CDR1 is DFQATT and CDR2 is SNEGSKA (reference sequence). This CDR3 has 17 residues. The CDR3 sequence is CSARAKTPGRQTDTQYF.

The chain couples TRBV6-1 to TRBJ2-2; as DNA is missing, the TRBD1 call by TCRdb cannot be tested. The CDR3 is 14 residues long. CDR1 and CDR2 from the germline V gene are MNHNS and SASEGT. This CDR3 is CASSGYRYTGELFF.

The V call is TRBV7-9, the J call TRBJ1-2; the D gene TCRdb calls, TRBD1, cannot be checked with no DNA. The germline V gene encodes CDR1 SEHNR and CDR2 FQNEAQ (reference sequence). This CDR3 is 14 amino acids long. The CDR3 reads CASSSRAENYGYTF.

The chain carries TRBV4-1 and TRBJ2-3; absent DNA, TCRdb's TRBD2 call cannot be checked. The CDR3 is 16 residues long. The germline V gene encodes CDR1 MGHRA and CDR2 YSYEKL. The CDR3 reads CASSQDPGLLTDTQYF.

This chain connects TRBV4-1 to TRBJ2-1; the TCRdb call, TRBD2, lacks DNA for checking. Germline CDR1 reads MGHRA; CDR2 reads YSYEKL. CDR3 length: 16 amino acids. Here the CDR3 reads CASSPRLAGGRDEQFF.